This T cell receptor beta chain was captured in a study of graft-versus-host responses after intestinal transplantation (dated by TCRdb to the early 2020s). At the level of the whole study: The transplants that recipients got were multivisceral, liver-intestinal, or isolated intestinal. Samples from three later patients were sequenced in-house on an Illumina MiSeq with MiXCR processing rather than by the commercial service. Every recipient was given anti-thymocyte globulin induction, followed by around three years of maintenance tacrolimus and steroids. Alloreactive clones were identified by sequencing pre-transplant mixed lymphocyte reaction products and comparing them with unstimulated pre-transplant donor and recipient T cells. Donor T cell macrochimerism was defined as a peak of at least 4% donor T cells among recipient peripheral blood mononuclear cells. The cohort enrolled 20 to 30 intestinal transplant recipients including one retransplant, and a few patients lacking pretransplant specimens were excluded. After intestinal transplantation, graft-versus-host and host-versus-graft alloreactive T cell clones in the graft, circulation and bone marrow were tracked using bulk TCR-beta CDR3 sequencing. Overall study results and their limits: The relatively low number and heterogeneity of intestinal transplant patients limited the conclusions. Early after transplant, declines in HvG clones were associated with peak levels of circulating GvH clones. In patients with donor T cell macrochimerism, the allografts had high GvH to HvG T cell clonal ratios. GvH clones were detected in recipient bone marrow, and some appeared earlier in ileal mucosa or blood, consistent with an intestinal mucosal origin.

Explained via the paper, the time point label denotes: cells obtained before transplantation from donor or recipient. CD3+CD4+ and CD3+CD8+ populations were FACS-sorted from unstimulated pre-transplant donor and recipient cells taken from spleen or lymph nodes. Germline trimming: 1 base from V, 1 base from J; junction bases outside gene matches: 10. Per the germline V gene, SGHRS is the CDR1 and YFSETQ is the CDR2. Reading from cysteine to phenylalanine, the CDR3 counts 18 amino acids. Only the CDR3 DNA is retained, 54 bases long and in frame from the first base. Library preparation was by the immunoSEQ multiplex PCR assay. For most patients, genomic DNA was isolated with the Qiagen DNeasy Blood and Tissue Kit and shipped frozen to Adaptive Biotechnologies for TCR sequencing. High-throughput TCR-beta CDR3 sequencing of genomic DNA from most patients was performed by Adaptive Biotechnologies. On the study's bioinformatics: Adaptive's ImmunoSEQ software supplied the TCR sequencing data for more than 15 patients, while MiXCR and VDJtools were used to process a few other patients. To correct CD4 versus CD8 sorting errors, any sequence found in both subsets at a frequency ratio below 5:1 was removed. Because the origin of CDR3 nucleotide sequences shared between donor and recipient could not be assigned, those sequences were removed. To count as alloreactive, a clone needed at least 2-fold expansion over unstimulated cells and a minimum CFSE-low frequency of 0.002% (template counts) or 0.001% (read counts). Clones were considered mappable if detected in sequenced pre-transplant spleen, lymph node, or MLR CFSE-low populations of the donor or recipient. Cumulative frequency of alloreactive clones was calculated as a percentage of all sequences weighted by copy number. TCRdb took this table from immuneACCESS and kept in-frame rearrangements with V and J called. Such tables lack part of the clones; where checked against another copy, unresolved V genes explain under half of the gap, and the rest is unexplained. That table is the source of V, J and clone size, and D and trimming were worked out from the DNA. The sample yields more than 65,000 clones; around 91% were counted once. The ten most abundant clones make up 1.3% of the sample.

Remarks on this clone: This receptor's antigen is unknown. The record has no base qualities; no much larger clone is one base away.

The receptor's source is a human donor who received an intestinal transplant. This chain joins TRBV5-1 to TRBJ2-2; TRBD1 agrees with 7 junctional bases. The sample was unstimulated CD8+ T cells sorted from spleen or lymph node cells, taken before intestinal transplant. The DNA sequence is TGCGCCAGCAGCTTGCCCACACGACAGGGCCTGAACACCGGGGAGCTGTTTTTT. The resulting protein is CASSLPTRQGLNTGELFF.